Sequencing of this T cell receptor (beta chain) was carried out in a study of blood T cell repertoires in COVID-19. Per the germline V gene, CDR1 is SGDLS and CDR2 is YYNGEE. The CDR3 has 14 amino acids. Trimming cost V 0 bases and J 5 bases, with 11 bases left between them. As originally analysed: Amplification of reference gene primers was used by the study to estimate nucleated cell counts. Clones were read by immunoSEQ multiplex PCR, and TCRdb kept only the in-frame ones, dropping some. V, J and clone size were drawn from that table, and D and trimming were deduced from the DNA. The sample consists of some 65,000 clones, about 93% of them appearing once.

Source material: peripheral blood. The sequence derives from a man aged 65-85 years with active COVID-19. V and J are TRBV9 and TRBJ1-2, with D possibly being TRBD1 (6 bases). CDR3 protein: CASSVDGQLYGYTF. CDR3 DNA: TGTGCCAGCAGCGTAGATGGACAGCTATATGGCTACACCTTC.